Listed below are T cell receptor beta chains from one sample, sequenced in a study of T-cell reconstitution after alpha-beta-depleted transplantation in children. TCRdb independently ran MiXCR on the PCR reads; one entry per CDR3 protein. The table has hundreds of thousands of distinct CDR3 sequences, roughly 15% seen once. Sample: PBMCs from the stem cell graft donor, taken from the stem cell graft. The receptors come from a human donor who donated a stem cell graft to a child with acute myeloid leukemia. Each CDR3 is given without its conserved first and last residue. Each record gives: V gene, J gene, CDR3 length, CDR3 protein.

V gene: TRBV6-5; J gene: TRBJ2-3; CDR3 length: 14; CDR3 protein: ASSLSTGYPTDTQY
V gene: TRBV5-1; J gene: TRBJ2-2; CDR3 length: 11; CDR3 protein: ASSISNTGELF
V gene: TRBV6-5; J gene: TRBJ1-5; CDR3 length: 13; CDR3 protein: ASSYSSRADQPQH
V gene: TRBV20-1; J gene: TRBJ2-5; CDR3 length: 9; CDR3 protein: SEAIQETQY
V gene: TRBV25-1; J gene: TRBJ1-6; CDR3 length: 12; CDR3 protein: ASTQTGGNSPLH
V gene: TRBV24-1; J gene: TRBJ1-2; CDR3 length: 13; CDR3 protein: ATSVGDRGLYGYT
V gene: TRBV4-2; J gene: TRBJ2-7; CDR3 length: 10; CDR3 protein: ASSQGPYEQY
V gene: TRBV10-3; J gene: TRBJ1-5; CDR3 length: 11; CDR3 protein: AISAREDQPQH
V gene: TRBV20-1; J gene: TRBJ2-2; CDR3 length: 12; CDR3 protein: SAPGQGAGGELF
V gene: TRBV5-5; J gene: TRBJ2-1; CDR3 length: 13; CDR3 protein: ASSLDGAAYNEQF
V gene: TRBV4-2; J gene: TRBJ2-2; CDR3 length: 11; CDR3 protein: ASSLEWGRELF
V gene: TRBV6-5; J gene: TRBJ1-3; CDR3 length: 14; CDR3 protein: ASSYSRSQGGNTIY
V gene: TRBV7-2; J gene: TRBJ2-5; CDR3 length: 15; CDR3 protein: ASSFQLGGHFIGTQY
V gene: TRBV20-1; J gene: TRBJ2-1; CDR3 length: 17; CDR3 protein: SARDRLAGGRHSYNEQF
V gene: TRBV2; J gene: TRBJ2-3; CDR3 length: 14; CDR3 protein: ASSDLQGGSTDTQY
V gene: TRBV20-1; J gene: TRBJ1-2; CDR3 length: 12; CDR3 protein: SARPEGTGALNT
V gene: TRBV9; J gene: TRBJ2-1; CDR3 length: 17; CDR3 protein: ASSPSTSGGAIVYNEQF
V gene: TRBV27; J gene: TRBJ2-1; CDR3 length: 13; CDR3 protein: ASIGSGRPYNEQF
V gene: TRBV4-3; J gene: TRBJ1-5; CDR3 length: 16; CDR3 protein: ASSQESRRPGLGQPQH
V gene: TRBV20-1; J gene: TRBJ2-3; CDR3 length: 14; CDR3 protein: SAPRGQGAGTDTQY
V gene: TRBV9; J gene: TRBJ2-5; CDR3 length: 12; CDR3 protein: ASSENDRAETQY
V gene: TRBV29-1; J gene: TRBJ2-2; CDR3 length: 13; CDR3 protein: SVPGQGMRTGELF
V gene: TRBV29-1; J gene: TRBJ1-2; CDR3 length: 10; CDR3 protein: SVPLGPYGYT
V gene: TRBV20-1; J gene: TRBJ2-2; CDR3 length: 11; CDR3 protein: SAETHERGELF
V gene: TRBV27; J gene: TRBJ2-5; CDR3 length: 12; CDR3 protein: ASREDRGRETQY
V gene: TRBV7-9; J gene: TRBJ2-3; CDR3 length: 13; CDR3 protein: ASSSQGAQARTQY
V gene: TRBV20-1; J gene: TRBJ1-2; CDR3 length: 9; CDR3 protein: SAHPNYGYT
V gene: TRBV7-2; J gene: TRBJ2-7; CDR3 length: 14; CDR3 protein: ASSPKGTSGGLPQY
V gene: TRBV4-1; J gene: TRBJ2-3; CDR3 length: 16; CDR3 protein: ASSQGRGGSSSTDTQY
V gene: TRBV4-1; J gene: TRBJ2-1; CDR3 length: 12; CDR3 protein: ASTSGGAANEQF
V gene: TRBV11-2; J gene: TRBJ2-1; CDR3 length: 14; CDR3 protein: ASSPHASGGSNEQF
V gene: TRBV29-1; J gene: TRBJ1-2; CDR3 length: 13; CDR3 protein: SVVRAGGKDYGYT
V gene: TRBV7-6; J gene: TRBJ2-1; CDR3 length: 15; CDR3 protein: ASSVVRGGDSYNEQF
V gene: TRBV30; J gene: TRBJ2-7; CDR3 length: 13; CDR3 protein: AWSKVWPVSYEQY
V gene: TRBV28; J gene: TRBJ1-3; CDR3 length: 10; CDR3 protein: ASSSRGNTIY